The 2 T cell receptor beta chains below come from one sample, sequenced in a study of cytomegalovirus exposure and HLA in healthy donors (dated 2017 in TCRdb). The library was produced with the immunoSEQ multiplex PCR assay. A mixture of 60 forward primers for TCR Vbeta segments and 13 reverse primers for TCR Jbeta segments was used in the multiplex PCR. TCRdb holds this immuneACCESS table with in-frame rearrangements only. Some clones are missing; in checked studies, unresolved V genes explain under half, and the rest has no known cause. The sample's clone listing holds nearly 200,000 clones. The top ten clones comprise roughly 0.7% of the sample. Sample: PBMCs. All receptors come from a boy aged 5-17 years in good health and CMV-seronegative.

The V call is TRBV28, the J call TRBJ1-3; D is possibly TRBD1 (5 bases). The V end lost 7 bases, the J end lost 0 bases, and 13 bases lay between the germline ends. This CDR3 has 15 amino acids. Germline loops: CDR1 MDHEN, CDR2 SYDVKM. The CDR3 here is CASNSGYGSGNTIYF. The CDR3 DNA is TGTGCCAGCAACTCAGGGTACGGCTCTGGAAACACCATATATTTT.

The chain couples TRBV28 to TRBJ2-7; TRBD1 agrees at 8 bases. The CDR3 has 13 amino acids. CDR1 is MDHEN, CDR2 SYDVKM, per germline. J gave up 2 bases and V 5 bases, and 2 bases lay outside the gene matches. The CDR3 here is CASSRTGTYEQYF. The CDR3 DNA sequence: TGTGCCAGCAGTCGGACAGGGACCTACGAGCAGTACTTC.